The rows below give T cell receptor beta chains drawn from one sample of a study of memory CD4+ T cells and cytomegalovirus serostatus. Clones were read by immunoSEQ multiplex PCR, and TCRdb kept only the in-frame ones, dropping some. Here the sample spans tens of thousands of clones, around 80% being singletons. Sequencing was performed on memory CD4+ T cells from blood. Receptors originate from an adult in good health and CMV-seropositive. Each CDR3 is given with its conserved first and last residue. The D gene is left open where the match is weak. Size is omitted from some rows. Given values are once, few, many or a class for expanded clones.

abundance	len	d_gene	v_gene	j_gene	CDR3nt	CDR3aa
once	14	NA	TRBV29-1	TRBJ1-1	TGCAGCGTTCCGCCAGTGGGGATGAACACTGAAGCTTTCTTT	CSVPPVGMNTEAFF
NA	14	TRBD1	TRBV28	TRBJ1-5	TGTGCCAGCAGACCCCCACAGGGGTATCAGCCCCAGCATTTT	CASRPPQGYQPQHF
NA	19	TRBD1	TRBV19	TRBJ2-1	TGTGCCAGTAGTGCCGTGAGGGACAGGGAAGGGAGCTCCTACAATGAGCAGTTCTTC	CASSAVRDREGSSYNEQFF
NA	15	TRBD1	TRBV7-2	TRBJ1-4	TGTGCCAGCAGCTTAATTCAGGGGGCGAATGAAAAACTGTTTTTT	CASSLIQGANEKLFF
NA	15	NA	TRBV28	TRBJ2-6	TGTGCCAGCAGTTCTCAGGGGTCAGGGGCCAACGTCCTGACTTTC	CASSSQGSGANVLTF
NA	16	NA	TRBV28	TRBJ2-3	TGTGCCAGCAGCTACTCCGGGTTTAGCGGCGCAGATACGCAGTATTTT	CASSYSGFSGADTQYF
NA	11	NA	TRBV6-5	TRBJ1-1	TGTGCCAGCCAGGGGAACACTGAAGCTTTCTTT	CASQGNTEAFF
NA	15	NA	TRBV19	TRBJ2-1	TGTGCCACCAAGCCTGACAGGAGCTCCTACAATGAGCAGTTCTTC	CATKPDRSSYNEQFF
NA	17	TRBD1	TRBV29-1	TRBJ2-3	TGCAGCGTTGAAGATAGGGCGAGACAGGGGCTTTCGGATACGCAGTATTTT	CSVEDRARQGLSDTQYF
NA	15	NA	TRBV2	TRBJ1-2	TGTGCCAGCAGTGATTTGTCGGGGGGAAGAGATGGCTACACCTTC	CASSDLSGGRDGYTF
once	13	TRBD1	TRBV7-6	TRBJ2-7	TGTGCCAGCAGCTTGGGGACAGCTTACGAGCAGTACTTC	CASSLGTAYEQYF
NA	12	TRBD1	TRBV2	TRBJ1-3	TGTGCCAGTTCGGGACAGGGAAACACCATATATTTT	CASSGQGNTIYF
NA	13	NA	TRBV10-3	TRBJ1-5	TGTGCCATCAGTGTTCAGGGTCATCAGCCCCAGCATTTT	CAISVQGHQPQHF
NA	14	NA	TRBV7-2	TRBJ1-2	TGTGCCAGCAGCCTCAGTTCGGCACGCCAGGGCTACACCTTC	CASSLSSARQGYTF
NA	15	TRBD2	TRBV2	TRBJ2-5	TGTGCCAGCAGGGCGACTAGCGAAATCGGAGAGACCCAGTACTTC	CASRATSEIGETQYF
NA	13	NA	TRBV19	TRBJ1-1	TGTGCCTCTACAGGGCAAATGGACACTGAAGCTTTCTTT	CASTGQMDTEAFF
once	15	NA	TRBV2	TRBJ2-3	TGTGCCAGCAGTGGAAAGCGGAAAGGGGTAGATACGCAGTATTTT	CASSGKRKGVDTQYF
NA	14	TRBD1	TRBV5-6	TRBJ1-2	TGTGCCAGCAGCTTACGACAGGGGAGCTATGGCTACACCTTC	CASSLRQGSYGYTF
NA	16	TRBD1	TRBV18	TRBJ2-1	TGTGCCAGCTCACCACGACAGGGATATACCTACAATGAGCAGTTCTTC	CASSPRQGYTYNEQFF
few	18	NA	TRBV7-9	TRBJ2-6	TGTGCCAGCAGCGGACGTACAGGTACCTTCGCTGGGGCCAACGTCCTGACTTTC	CASSGRTGTFAGANVLTF
NA	16	NA	TRBV19	TRBJ2-6	TGTGCCAGTAGTTCCCTGACAGGCTCTGGGGCCAACGTCCTGACTTTC	CASSSLTGSGANVLTF
NA	15	NA	TRBV6-7	TRBJ2-7	TGTGCCAGCAGTAAAGCCAGTTGGGGGAGGATCGAGCAGTACTTC	CASSKASWGRIEQYF
NA	14	NA	TRBV7-2	TRBJ1-5	TGTGCCAGCAGCTTAGCTCCGGGGAGGCAGCCCCAGCATTTT	CASSLAPGRQPQHF
NA	16	TRBD2	TRBV19	TRBJ2-3	TGTGCCAGTAGTATGACCTCGGCGGGAGTCGCTGATACGCAGTATTTT	CASSMTSAGVADTQYF
NA	13	NA	TRBV6-1	TRBJ2-7	TGTGCCAGCAGTGAAGCGCTTCTCTACGAGCAGTACTTC	CASSEALLYEQYF
NA	16	TRBD2	TRBV5-1	TRBJ2-1	TGCGCCAGCAGCTTGGTGGCTAGCGGGAGCTTCAATGAGCAGTTCTTC	CASSLVASGSFNEQFF
NA	13	NA	TRBV7-7	TRBJ2-2	TGTGCTAGCAGCTTAGCGGTCGGGGGGGAGCTGTTTTTT	CASSLAVGGELFF
NA	17	NA	TRBV7-9	TRBJ2-1	TGTGCCAGCAGCCCAAGAACCGGGATCCTATCCTACAATGAGCAGTTCTTC	CASSPRTGILSYNEQFF
few	15	TRBD1	TRBV6-5	TRBJ1-2	TGTGCCAGCAGTGGGGGACAGGGCGACAACTATGGCTACACCTTC	CASSGGQGDNYGYTF
NA	16	NA	TRBV10-2	TRBJ2-5	TGCGCCAGCAGTGAGTCGAGATTCTCTTCACAAGAGACCCAGTACTTC	CASSESRFSSQETQYF
NA	15	NA	TRBV6-1	TRBJ2-2	TGTGCCAGCAGTGAAGAGGCGGGATACACCGGGGAGCTGTTTTTT	CASSEEAGYTGELFF
NA	15	TRBD1	TRBV18	TRBJ2-7	TGTGCCAGCTCACCCGGGACAGGGGCAGCATACGAGCAGTACTTC	CASSPGTGAAYEQYF
NA	15	NA	TRBV11-3	TRBJ2-1	TGTGCCAGCAGCTTGGGGTCCGACAAGGACAATGAGCAGTTCTTC	CASSLGSDKDNEQFF
NA	14	TRBD1	TRBV15	TRBJ1-2	TGTGCCACCAGGACCCGGCGGACAGGGGAAGGCTACACCTTC	CATRTRRTGEGYTF
NA	11	NA	TRBV7-2	TRBJ1-1	TGTGCCAGCAGTCAGAACACTGAAGCTTTCTTT	CASSQNTEAFF
NA	16	TRBD1	TRBV27	TRBJ1-3	TGTGCCAGCAGTTTATCCGGCACAGGGGCTGGAAACACCATATATTTT	CASSLSGTGAGNTIYF
NA	16	NA	TRBV14	TRBJ2-7	TGTGCCAGCAGCCAAGGCCTCGGGACGGACGCCTACGAGCAGTACTTC	CASSQGLGTDAYEQYF
NA	18	TRBD1	TRBV18	TRBJ1-1	TGTGCCAGCTCACCAACGGGGGAGCGGATCAGGGGGGCCACTGAAGCTTTCTTT	CASSPTGERIRGATEAFF
NA	15	TRBD2	TRBV16	TRBJ2-7	TGTGCCAGCAGTCGGGATAGCGGGATTAACTACGAGCAGTACTTC	CASSRDSGINYEQYF